The clone carrying this T cell receptor beta chain has at least ten counts. The authors amplified TCR beta CDR3 regions from RNA transcripts. HTBI-primed RT-PCR formed the first round, and a multiplex PCR formed the second. TCRdb independently ran MiXCR on the multiplex PCR reads; one entry per CDR3 protein. The sample gives roughly 410,000 distinct CDR3 sequences, less than 20% of which show up once; approximately 7% is in the top ten. This specimen belongs to a study of Graves' ophthalmopathy and Graves' hyperthyroidism. This CDR3 comprises 15 residues. The germline V gene encodes CDR1 SEHNR and CDR2 FQNEAQ (reference sequence). With 1 base clipped from V and 3 bases from J, the junction kept 5 bases outside the gene matches.

V usage is TRBV7-9 and J usage is TRBJ1-1; 7 bases agree with TRBD1. This receptor was obtained from a woman under 30 with stable Graves' hyperthyroidism. What was sequenced was peripheral blood. The CDR3 loop is CASSLGGDRYTEAFF. The CDR3 nucleotides read TGTGCCAGCAGCTTAGGGGGGGACAGATACACTGAAGCTTTCTTT.